This T cell receptor (beta chain) was identified during a study of T cell responses to AZD1222 COVID-19 vaccine (dated by TCRdb to about 2021). About the investigation overall: TCR sequencing covered 230 or so trial participants: 207 given two doses of AZD1222 and about 26 given two doses of MenACWY control vaccine. Enrollment into the trials was organized by age into subgroups of 18-55, 56-69 and 70-plus years, and those subgroups contained about 160, 30 and 59 TCR-sequenced participants, respectively.

The CDR3 regions of human TCRbeta chains were subjected to immunosequencing. Per the original workflow: TCRs in the repertoires were matched against a reference library of SARS-CoV-2-specific TCRs that had been generated with the MIRA antigen-specificity platform. Breadth meant the fraction of unique TCRs that were SARS-CoV-2-associated, whereas depth meant the fraction of total T cells that were SARS-CoV-2-associated. Using the MIRA data, every spike-specific TCR was mapped to the spike region that the TCR reacted to and assigned to either a CD4 or a CD8 class. Log10-transformed breadth and depth values were compared by one-way ANOVA with Sidak's multiple comparisons tests. TCRdb's version of the immuneACCESS table is confined to in-frame rearrangements and falls short of the full clone set. An unresolved V gene accounts for under half of the shortfall where checked; the remainder is of unknown origin. The V and J calls and clone size are taken from that table; D and trimming were inferred from the DNA. This sample is represented by over 150,000 clones; around 94% of them were singletons. Clones ranked in the top ten supply roughly 1.7% of the sample.

Overall study results and their limits: Most participants were white British and females outnumbered males, and the authors suggested that clonal diversity may have been underestimated. A significant rise in spike-specific TCR breadth and depth was observed after two AZD1222 doses relative to day 0 and relative to MenACWY recipients. Conclusions about previously exposed vaccinees are limited because only a handful of AZD1222 recipients were SARS-CoV-2 seropositive at baseline. Because no day 14 peak-response samples were available, the repertoires could be characterized only after the peak T cell response. CD4 TCRs associated with the vaccine covered the entire spike protein, and the dominant responses were in regions 160-218 and 743-854. Nearly half of unique spike-specific TCRs reportedly recognized epitopes outside regions mutated in the B.1.351 and B.1.1.7 variants. The 56-69-year group was small, and its depth increase did not reach significance, likely because of low power.

A remark on this clone: It lacks a known antigen. No base quality information exists; no much larger clone differs at one position.

Reading the label with the study, this specimen's time point is: about 28 days (+/-7) after the second vaccine dose. AZD1222 recipients given second doses at about 4 weeks or at about 12 weeks were pooled, since spike-specific TCR depth and breadth were not found to differ between the two schedules. Vaccinee samples came from UK trials COV001 and COV002, including a single-blind randomized controlled phase 2/3 trial of AZD1222 (ChAdOx1 nCoV-19) in healthy adults. Trial participant PBMC samples were collected at day 0 and day 28 after the second dose for TCRbeta chain sequencing. Based on the germline V gene (reference sequence), the CDR1 and CDR2 sequences are LNHDA and SQIVND. The cysteine opens and the phenylalanine closes a CDR3 of 18 amino acids. Of the read, only the CDR3 DNA is kept; its 54 bases are in frame from base 1. The germline V and J ends show losses of 5 bases and 2 bases respectively, and no gene match explains 13 bases of the junction.

The sequence came from an adult who received the AZD1222 COVID-19 vaccine. This specimen consisted of peripheral blood, obtained 28 days after the second AZD1222 dose. The sequence is built from TRBV19 and TRBJ2-2; the central 8 bases match TRBD2. The base sequence is TGTGCCAGTAGTCACCAATTCCTAGCGGGCCCTAACACCGGGGAGCTGTTTTTT. It translates to CASSHQFLAGPNTGELFF. The entire variable domain, with the stretches around the CDR3 drawn from the reference TRBV19 and TRBJ2-2 proteins, is DGGITQSPKYLFRKEGQNVTLSCEQNLNHDAMYWYRQDPGQGLRLIYYSQIVNDFQKGDIAEGYSVSREKKESFPLTVTSAQKNPTAFYLCASSHQFLAGPNTGELFFGEGSRLTVL.